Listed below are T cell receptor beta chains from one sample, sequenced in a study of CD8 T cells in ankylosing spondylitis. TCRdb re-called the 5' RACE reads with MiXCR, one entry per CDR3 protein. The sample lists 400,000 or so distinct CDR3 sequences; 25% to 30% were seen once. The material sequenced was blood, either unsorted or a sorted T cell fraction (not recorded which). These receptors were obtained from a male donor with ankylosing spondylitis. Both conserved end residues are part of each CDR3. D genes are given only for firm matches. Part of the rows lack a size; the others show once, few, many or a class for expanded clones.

CDR3aa: CASSTTGGVTEAFF
CDR3nt: TGCGCCAGCAGCACAACAGGGGGTGTAACTGAAGCTTTCTTT
d_gene: TRBD1
v_gene: TRBV5-1
j_gene: TRBJ1-1
abundance: NA

CDR3aa: CASSLGLADYTGELFF
CDR3nt: TGCGCCAGCAGCTTGGGGCTAGCGGATTACACCGGGGAGCTGTTTTTT
d_gene: TRBD2
v_gene: TRBV5-1
j_gene: TRBJ2-2
abundance: few

CDR3aa: CASSRGQWGYTF
CDR3nt: TGTGCCAGTAGCCGCGGACAGTGGGGCTACACCTTC
d_gene: NA
v_gene: TRBV19
j_gene: TRBJ1-2
abundance: few

CDR3aa: CASSLGLAGRLNEQFF
CDR3nt: TGCGCCAGCAGCTTAGGACTAGCGGGACGACTCAATGAGCAGTTCTTC
d_gene: TRBD2
v_gene: TRBV5-1
j_gene: TRBJ2-1
abundance: NA

CDR3aa: CASSLAGGQEETQYF
CDR3nt: TGCGCCAGCAGCTTGGCTGGGGGGCAGGAAGAGACCCAGTACTTC
d_gene: NA
v_gene: TRBV5-1
j_gene: TRBJ2-5
abundance: NA

CDR3aa: CASRQSGSNTGEPFF
CDR3nt: TGCGCCAGCAGGCAAAGTGGCTCGAACACCGGGGAGCCGTTTTTT
d_gene: NA
v_gene: TRBV5-1
j_gene: TRBJ2-2
abundance: NA

CDR3aa: CATSDPSAASYEQYF
CDR3nt: TGTGCCACCAGTGACCCGTCAGCGGCATCCTACGAGCAGTACTTC
d_gene: NA
v_gene: TRBV24-1
j_gene: TRBJ2-7
abundance: NA

CDR3aa: CASSPDRGYTF
CDR3nt: TGTGCCAGCTCACCAGATCGCGGCTACACCTTC
d_gene: NA
v_gene: TRBV18
j_gene: TRBJ1-2
abundance: NA

CDR3aa: CASNPGQGVDEQFF
CDR3nt: TGTGCCAGCAATCCGGGACAGGGGGTCGATGAGCAGTTCTTC
d_gene: TRBD1
v_gene: TRBV2
j_gene: TRBJ2-1
abundance: few

CDR3aa: CASSEVADPLYGYTF
CDR3nt: TGTGCCAGCAGTGAGGTGGCAGACCCGCTCTATGGCTACACCTTC
d_gene: NA
v_gene: TRBV2
j_gene: TRBJ1-2
abundance: NA

CDR3aa: CASSHRSGNGKQYF
CDR3nt: TGTGCCAGCAGCCACCGTAGCGGGAACGGAAAGCAGTACTTC
d_gene: TRBD2
v_gene: TRBV3-1
j_gene: TRBJ2-7
abundance: few

CDR3aa: CATSDFPIAGAEEWNTQYF
CDR3nt: TGTGCCACCAGTGATTTCCCTATAGCGGGTGCCGAGGAGTGGAATACGCAGTATTTT
d_gene: TRBD2
v_gene: TRBV24-1
j_gene: TRBJ2-3
abundance: few

CDR3aa: CASSMEGKAFF
CDR3nt: TGTGCCAGTAGTATGGAGGGGAAAGCTTTCTTT
d_gene: NA
v_gene: TRBV19
j_gene: TRBJ1-1
abundance: NA

CDR3aa: CASRWDEKETQYF
CDR3nt: TGTGCCAGCAGGTGGGACGAGAAAGAGACCCAGTACTTC
d_gene: NA
v_gene: TRBV2
j_gene: TRBJ2-5
abundance: NA

CDR3aa: CASSQDLADNTGELFF
CDR3nt: TGTGCCAGCAGCCAAGATCTAGCGGATAACACCGGGGAGCTGTTTTTT
d_gene: TRBD2
v_gene: TRBV4-2
j_gene: TRBJ2-2
abundance: few

CDR3aa: CATSRDRATDTQYF
CDR3nt: TGTGCCACCAGCAGAGATAGAGCCACAGATACGCAGTATTTT
d_gene: NA
v_gene: TRBV15
j_gene: TRBJ2-3
abundance: few

CDR3aa: CASSLRGGKLFF
CDR3nt: TGTGCCAGCAGCTTGCGGGGAGGAAAACTGTTTTTT
d_gene: NA
v_gene: TRBV7-9
j_gene: TRBJ1-4
abundance: few

CDR3aa: CASSQAGVHYGYTF
CDR3nt: TGTGCCAGCAGCCAAGCAGGGGTGCACTATGGCTACACCTTC
d_gene: NA
v_gene: TRBV3-1
j_gene: TRBJ1-2
abundance: NA

CDR3aa: CASTQDSNQPQHF
CDR3nt: TGTGCCAGCACCCAGGACAGCAATCAGCCCCAGCATTTT
d_gene: NA
v_gene: TRBV6-6
j_gene: TRBJ1-5
abundance: NA

CDR3aa: CASSLMPGIEKLFF
CDR3nt: TGTGCCAGCAGCCTCATGCCGGGTATTGAAAAACTGTTTTTT
d_gene: NA
v_gene: TRBV7-8
j_gene: TRBJ1-4
abundance: NA

CDR3aa: CSATGTVNGYTF
CDR3nt: TGCAGTGCTACCGGGACAGTAAATGGCTACACCTTC
d_gene: TRBD1
v_gene: TRBV20-1
j_gene: TRBJ1-2
abundance: few

CDR3aa: CSASRSTNEAFF
CDR3nt: TGCAGTGCTAGCCGTAGCACGAATGAAGCTTTCTTT
d_gene: NA
v_gene: TRBV20-1
j_gene: TRBJ1-1
abundance: NA

CDR3aa: CSARGPAGGHRDEQFF
CDR3nt: TGCAGTGCTAGAGGTCCAGCGGGAGGGCATAGGGATGAGCAGTTCTTC
d_gene: TRBD2
v_gene: TRBV20-1
j_gene: TRBJ2-1
abundance: NA

CDR3aa: CATSPRGRANSPLHF
CDR3nt: TGTGCCACCAGCCCAAGGGGGCGCGCAAATTCACCCCTCCACTTT
d_gene: TRBD1
v_gene: TRBV15
j_gene: TRBJ1-6
abundance: NA

CDR3aa: CASTLSGPYNEQFF
CDR3nt: TGTGCCAGCACCCTTAGCGGGCCTTACAATGAGCAGTTCTTC
d_gene: TRBD2
v_gene: TRBV7-8
j_gene: TRBJ2-1
abundance: NA

CDR3aa: CSARGGLNTEAFF
CDR3nt: TGCAGTGCTAGAGGTGGATTGAACACTGAAGCTTTCTTT
d_gene: NA
v_gene: TRBV20-1
j_gene: TRBJ1-1
abundance: NA

CDR3aa: CASSLTGDSGYTF
CDR3nt: TGCGCCAGCAGCTTGACAGGGGATAGCGGCTACACCTTC
d_gene: TRBD1
v_gene: TRBV5-1
j_gene: TRBJ1-2
abundance: few

CDR3aa: CASSLDRARHNEQFF
CDR3nt: TGCGCCAGCAGCTTGGACAGGGCTAGGCACAATGAGCAGTTCTTC
d_gene: NA
v_gene: TRBV5-1
j_gene: TRBJ2-1
abundance: NA

CDR3aa: CASSFRGPGETQYF
CDR3nt: TGTGCCAGCAGCTTCAGGGGCCCCGGGGAGACCCAGTACTTC
d_gene: NA
v_gene: TRBV11-2
j_gene: TRBJ2-5
abundance: NA

CDR3aa: CASSTRRGVLGELFF
CDR3nt: TGTGCCAGCAGCACCCGACGAGGAGTCCTGGGGGAGCTGTTTTTT
d_gene: NA
v_gene: TRBV5-5
j_gene: TRBJ2-2
abundance: NA

CDR3aa: CASSLDGGRYGYTF
CDR3nt: TGCGCCAGCAGCTTGGATGGAGGGCGCTATGGCTACACCTTC
d_gene: NA
v_gene: TRBV5-1
j_gene: TRBJ1-2
abundance: few

CDR3aa: CATSDPRLAGYNEQFF
CDR3nt: TGTGCCACCAGTGACCCCCGACTAGCGGGTTACAATGAGCAGTTCTTC
d_gene: TRBD2
v_gene: TRBV24-1
j_gene: TRBJ2-1
abundance: few

CDR3aa: CATSGQGYEQYF
CDR3nt: TGTGCCACCAGTGGGCAGGGATACGAGCAGTACTTC
d_gene: NA
v_gene: TRBV24-1
j_gene: TRBJ2-7
abundance: many

CDR3aa: CASSHRMATAYNEQFF
CDR3nt: TGTGCCAGCAGCCACCGAATGGCCACAGCATACAATGAGCAGTTCTTC
d_gene: NA
v_gene: TRBV5-6
j_gene: TRBJ2-1
abundance: NA

CDR3aa: CASSQGAGGRNEQFF
CDR3nt: TGTGCCAGCAGCCAAGGGGCGGGAGGCCGCAATGAGCAGTTCTTC
d_gene: TRBD2
v_gene: TRBV3-1
j_gene: TRBJ2-1
abundance: many

CDR3aa: CASSPLFTGVSGELFF
CDR3nt: TGTGCCAGCAGCCCCCTCTTCACAGGGGTGTCCGGGGAGCTGTTTTTT
d_gene: TRBD1
v_gene: TRBV4-2
j_gene: TRBJ2-2
abundance: many

CDR3aa: CASSIGTGEYEQYF
CDR3nt: TGTGCCAGCAGCATCGGGACAGGCGAATACGAGCAGTACTTC
d_gene: TRBD1
v_gene: TRBV7-2
j_gene: TRBJ2-7
abundance: NA

CDR3aa: CASSLSPNGQGRNTEAFF
CDR3nt: TGCGCCAGCAGCTTGTCACCTAATGGACAGGGGAGGAACACTGAAGCTTTCTTT
d_gene: TRBD1
v_gene: TRBV5-1
j_gene: TRBJ1-1
abundance: few

CDR3aa: CASSLGRRGEQYF
CDR3nt: TGTGCCAGCAGTTTAGGTCGCCGAGGCGAGCAGTACTTC
d_gene: NA
v_gene: TRBV12-3/TRBV12-4
j_gene: TRBJ2-7
abundance: NA

CDR3aa: CASSAVAQETQYF
CDR3nt: TGCGCCAGCAGCGCCGTAGCGCAAGAGACCCAGTACTTC
d_gene: NA
v_gene: TRBV5-1
j_gene: TRBJ2-5
abundance: NA

CDR3aa: CASSVDGQANYGYTF
CDR3nt: TGCGCCAGCAGCGTGGACGGCCAAGCTAACTATGGCTACACCTTC
d_gene: NA
v_gene: TRBV5-1
j_gene: TRBJ1-2
abundance: NA

CDR3aa: CASSYLSGRASYNEQFF
CDR3nt: TGTGCCAGCAGCTATCTTAGCGGGAGGGCGTCCTACAATGAGCAGTTCTTC
d_gene: TRBD2
v_gene: TRBV5-6
j_gene: TRBJ2-1
abundance: few

CDR3aa: CSARKELAISGELFF
CDR3nt: TGCAGTGCGAGGAAGGAACTAGCGATATCCGGGGAGCTGTTTTTT
d_gene: TRBD2
v_gene: TRBV20-1
j_gene: TRBJ2-2
abundance: few

CDR3aa: CASSLVPSADTQYF
CDR3nt: TGTGCCAGCAGCTTAGTTCCCTCCGCAGATACGCAGTATTTT
d_gene: NA
v_gene: TRBV7-9
j_gene: TRBJ2-3
abundance: NA

CDR3aa: CSARDRGGLAGAARPYEQYF
CDR3nt: TGCAGTGCTAGAGATCGAGGGGGACTAGCGGGAGCCGCGCGCCCCTACGAGCAGTACTTC
d_gene: TRBD2
v_gene: TRBV20-1
j_gene: TRBJ2-7
abundance: NA

CDR3aa: CASSYSAQGYGYTF
CDR3nt: TGTGCCAGCAGTTACTCGGCGCAGGGGTATGGCTACACCTTC
d_gene: NA
v_gene: TRBV6-5
j_gene: TRBJ1-2
abundance: NA

CDR3aa: CASSLQVPSGANVLTF
CDR3nt: TGTGCCAGCAGCTTACAGGTTCCCTCTGGGGCCAACGTCCTGACTTTC
d_gene: NA
v_gene: TRBV11-3
j_gene: TRBJ2-6
abundance: NA